This paragraph reports one T cell receptor beta chain. The data were obtained in a study of T cell responses to AZD1222 COVID-19 vaccine. Method: immunoSEQ multiplex PCR; TCRdb's copy keeps in-frame clones and lacks some. The table records around 99,000 clones, approximately 91% of them present only once. The V segment lost 4 bases and the J segment 9 bases; nucleotides outside the gene matches: 7. Per germline, CDR1 SGHNT and CDR2 YYREEE (reference sequence). There are 14 residues in the CDR3. The receptor's source is an adult in good health. J is TRBJ1-4 and V is TRBV5-4, with 9 bases matching TRBD1. The source material was peripheral blood, sampled on day 0 of AZD1222 vaccination. Written as DNA, the CDR3 is TGTGCCAGCAGCGTACAAGGACAGGGGCAAAAACTGTTTTTT. This encodes CASSVQGQGQKLFF.